These T cell receptor beta chains were read from a single sample in a study of T-cell reconstitution after alpha-beta-depleted transplantation in children. TCRdb called the PCR reads again in MiXCR, with one record for every CDR3 protein. The table includes around 300,000 distinct CDR3 sequences, roughly 25% detected once. The sequences come from PBMCs, mostly from graft donor cells, collected 180 days after TCRalphabeta/CD19-depleted stem cell transplant. The receptors derive from a male patient younger than 18 who had a stem cell transplant for acute lymphoblastic leukemia, so the T cells may come from the graft donor. Both conserved end residues are part of each CDR3. A D gene is named only where the DNA matches it firmly. Only some rows state a clone size, as once, few, many or a class for expanded clones.

J: TRBJ2-1; size: few; V: TRBV7-3; D: TRBD1; CDR3: CASSPRTGNSYNEQFF; DNA: TGTGCCAGCAGCCCTCGGACAGGGAACTCCTACAATGAGCAGTTCTTC
J: TRBJ2-5; size: -; V: TRBV9; D: TRBD1; CDR3: CASSVTPTGTGGTQYF; DNA: TGTGCCAGCAGCGTAACCCCTACCGGGACAGGCGGGACCCAGTACTTC
J: TRBJ2-1; size: -; V: TRBV4-1; D: TRBD2; CDR3: CASSHQLRSSGGHNEQFF; DNA: TGCGCCAGCAGCCACCAACTAAGGTCCAGCGGGGGGCACAATGAGCAGTTCTTC
J: TRBJ2-2; size: -; V: TRBV11-2; D: -; CDR3: CASSPWLLFGELFF; DNA: TGTGCCAGCAGCCCTTGGCTGCTATTCGGGGAGCTGTTTTTT
J: TRBJ2-1; size: few; V: TRBV9; D: -; CDR3: CASSVGHYLATTEQFF; DNA: TGTGCCAGCAGCGTAGGCCATTACCTAGCGACCACGGAGCAGTTCTTC
J: TRBJ2-1; size: -; V: TRBV7-9; D: -; CDR3: CASSYQGTEQFF; DNA: TGTGCCAGCAGCTATCAGGGTACTGAGCAGTTCTTC
J: TRBJ2-7; size: few; V: TRBV11-1; D: -; CDR3: CASSFHWKEGSPSYEQYF; DNA: TGTGCCAGCAGCTTCCATTGGAAAGAGGGATCCCCATCCTACGAGCAGTACTTC
J: TRBJ2-2; size: few; V: TRBV6-2/TRBV6-3; D: -; CDR3: CASSPRYQRQAILNTGELFF; DNA: TGTGCCAGCAGCCCCAGATACCAACGACAGGCGATATTGAACACCGGGGAGCTGTTTTTT
J: TRBJ2-3; size: -; V: TRBV20-1; D: TRBD2; CDR3: CSARVTSGRLTQYF; DNA: TGCAGTGCTAGAGTCACTAGCGGGAGACTTACGCAGTATTTT
J: TRBJ2-7; size: few; V: TRBV15; D: -; CDR3: CATSQVTGFEQYF; DNA: TGTGCCACCAGCCAAGTTACAGGGTTCGAGCAGTACTTC
J: TRBJ2-1; size: -; V: TRBV20-1; D: TRBD2; CDR3: CSATVSGRHSYNEQFF; DNA: TGCAGTGCTACCGTTAGCGGGAGGCACTCCTACAATGAGCAGTTCTTC
J: TRBJ1-5; size: -; V: TRBV6-1; D: TRBD1; CDR3: CASSEDRGLQPQHF; DNA: TGTGCCAGCAGTGAAGACAGGGGCCTCCAGCCCCAGCATTTT
J: TRBJ2-7; size: many; V: TRBV7-2; D: TRBD2; CDR3: CASSLGLAHYEQYF; DNA: TGTGCCAGCAGCTTAGGACTAGCCCACTACGAGCAGTACTTC
J: TRBJ2-7; size: many; V: TRBV7-8; D: TRBD2; CDR3: CASSLALTSGSYEQYF; DNA: TGTGCCAGCAGCTTAGCGCTCACTAGCGGGAGCTACGAGCAGTACTTC
J: TRBJ1-5; size: few; V: TRBV2; D: -; CDR3: CASSVKLLLKPQHF; DNA: TGTGCCAGCAGTGTCAAACTGCTTTTAAAGCCCCAGCATTTT
J: TRBJ2-7; size: -; V: TRBV21-1; D: -; CDR3: CASSKIAGEGDEQYF; DNA: TGTGCCAGCAGCAAGATAGCGGGAGAGGGCGACGAGCAGTACTTC
J: TRBJ2-7; size: -; V: TRBV9; D: -; CDR3: CASSVAGSSYYEQYF; DNA: TGTGCCAGCAGCGTAGCGGGGTCCTCCTACTACGAGCAGTACTTC
J: TRBJ2-1; size: few; V: TRBV20-1; D: TRBD2; CDR3: CSARDSSLAGGGEQFF; DNA: TGCAGTGCTAGAGATTCATCGCTAGCGGGAGGGGGCGAGCAGTTCTTC
J: TRBJ1-1; size: -; V: TRBV5-1; D: -; CDR3: CASSWQTGFNTEAFF; DNA: TGCGCCAGCAGCTGGCAAACAGGGTTCAACACTGAAGCTTTCTTT
J: TRBJ1-1; size: few; V: TRBV7-2; D: -; CDR3: CASSLFSGRSTEAFF; DNA: TGTGCCAGCAGCTTATTTTCAGGGAGGAGCACTGAAGCTTTCTTT
J: TRBJ2-1; size: once; V: TRBV11-3; D: TRBD2; CDR3: CASSGGGTSKYVQFF; DNA: TGTGCCAGCAGCGGAGGGGGGACTAGTAAGTATGTGCAGTTCTTC
J: TRBJ2-3; size: -; V: TRBV6-1; D: -; CDR3: CASSPRPYTDTQYF; DNA: TGTGCCAGCAGTCCCCGGCCATACACAGATACGCAGTATTTT
J: TRBJ2-5; size: many; V: TRBV7-6; D: TRBD2; CDR3: CASSMGTSRETQYF; DNA: TGTGCCAGCAGCATGGGGACTAGCAGGGAGACCCAGTACTTC
J: TRBJ1-6; size: few; V: TRBV7-9; D: -; CDR3: CASSLAPGLSSPLHF; DNA: TGTGCCAGCAGCTTAGCACCAGGGCTCAGTTCACCCCTCCACTTT
J: TRBJ1-2; size: -; V: TRBV7-2; D: -; CDR3: CASTDGYYGYTF; DNA: TGTGCCAGCACCGACGGCTACTATGGCTACACCTTC
J: TRBJ2-7; size: few; V: TRBV7-2; D: -; CDR3: CASSLEKTYEQYF; DNA: TGTGCCAGCAGCTTAGAGAAAACCTACGAGCAGTACTTC
J: TRBJ2-7; size: -; V: TRBV2; D: -; CDR3: CASTVSGVLYEQYF; DNA: TGTGCCAGCACCGTTAGTGGGGTACTCTACGAGCAGTACTTC
J: TRBJ2-1; size: few; V: TRBV7-8; D: TRBD2; CDR3: CASSFGTISYNEQFF; DNA: TGTGCCAGCAGCTTCGGGACTATTTCCTACAATGAGCAGTTCTTC
J: TRBJ2-7; size: -; V: TRBV4-1; D: TRBD2; CDR3: CASSQPGLAAYEQYF; DNA: TGCGCCAGCAGCCAACCGGGACTAGCGGCCTACGAGCAGTACTTC
J: TRBJ2-2; size: -; V: TRBV20-1; D: -; CDR3: CSAGYGGVLRSGELFF; DNA: TGCAGTGCTGGGTATGGTGGTGTACTTCGTTCGGGGGAGCTGTTTTTT
J: TRBJ2-3; size: -; V: TRBV20-1; D: TRBD2; CDR3: CSASQVAGVTDTQYF; DNA: TGCAGTGCTAGTCAGGTAGCGGGAGTGACAGATACGCAGTATTTT
J: TRBJ2-1; size: few; V: TRBV7-9; D: -; CDR3: CASSLALLFYNEQFF; DNA: TGTGCCAGCAGCTTAGCGCTACTATTCTACAATGAGCAGTTCTTC
J: TRBJ2-1; size: few; V: TRBV5-1; D: TRBD2; CDR3: CASSRRRGTSGWGEQFF; DNA: TGCGCCAGCAGCAGACGTCGTGGGACTAGCGGGTGGGGAGAGCAGTTCTTC
J: TRBJ2-2; size: few; V: TRBV5-1; D: -; CDR3: CASSGGPGRMNTGELFF; DNA: TGCGCCAGCAGTGGAGGTCCGGGACGGATGAACACCGGGGAGCTGTTTTTT
J: TRBJ2-3; size: -; V: TRBV6-2/TRBV6-3; D: TRBD2; CDR3: CASSYRTGGPPDTQYF; DNA: TGTGCCAGCAGTTACCGGACGGGAGGGCCCCCAGATACGCAGTATTTT
J: TRBJ1-1; size: -; V: TRBV2; D: TRBD1; CDR3: CASRGITGEIAEAFF; DNA: TGTGCCAGCAGGGGGATCACAGGGGAAATCGCTGAAGCTTTCTTT
J: TRBJ2-7; size: -; V: TRBV4-1; D: -; CDR3: CASSQDSGYEQYF; DNA: TGCGCCAGCAGCCAAGACAGCGGCTACGAGCAGTACTTC
J: TRBJ2-2; size: few; V: TRBV10-3; D: -; CDR3: CAISETYGELFF; DNA: TGTGCCATCAGCGAAACCTACGGGGAGCTGTTTTTT
J: TRBJ2-1; size: few; V: TRBV5-1; D: -; CDR3: CASSPRILVGPNEQFF; DNA: TGCGCCAGCAGCCCCAGGATTTTAGTCGGACCCAATGAGCAGTTCTTC
J: TRBJ2-5; size: many; V: TRBV7-3; D: -; CDR3: CASSLNRVETQYF; DNA: TGTGCCAGCAGCTTAAACAGGGTGGAGACCCAGTACTTC
J: TRBJ2-7; size: few; V: TRBV6-5; D: -; CDR3: CASGVGRTYEQYF; DNA: TGTGCCAGCGGAGTCGGGCGGACCTACGAGCAGTACTTC
J: TRBJ2-4; size: many; V: TRBV7-2; D: -; CDR3: CASSLATANIQYF; DNA: TGTGCCAGCAGCTTAGCGACTGCAAACATTCAGTACTTC
J: TRBJ2-7; size: -; V: TRBV12-5; D: -; CDR3: CASGLVGTTMSYEQYF; DNA: TGTGCTAGTGGTTTGGTGGGAACTACCATGAGCTACGAGCAGTACTTC
J: TRBJ1-2; size: -; V: TRBV5-5; D: -; CDR3: CASSLSYGYTF; DNA: TGTGCCAGCAGCTTGTCCTATGGCTACACCTTC